The present T cell receptor (beta chain) was sequenced within a study of identifying expanded T cells in peripheral blood. Clones were read by immunoSEQ multiplex PCR, and TCRdb kept only the in-frame ones, dropping some. The table includes around 120,000 clones, less than 90% detected once. The V gene's germline CDR1 is LNHNV and CDR2 YYDKDF (reference sequence). V was clipped by 0 bases and J by 0 bases, with 2 bases between them. The length of the CDR3 is 13 residues. The count of this clone is one. The TCR was taken from a person between 18 and 75 years old in good health. This rearrangement joins TRBV15 to TRBJ1-1; D call uncertain. Sequencing was done on a sample of blood. CDR3 coding DNA: TGTGCCACCAGCAGAGACATGAACACTGAAGCTTTCTTT. Its protein product is CATSRDMNTEAFF.